One and the same sample provided the 10 T cell receptor beta chains below, sequenced in a study of T cell changes during pregnancy in multiple sclerosis (dated by TCRdb to about 2019). Libraries were constructed by the immunoSEQ multiplex PCR assay. Here the immuneACCESS table is served through TCRdb, limited to in-frame sequences with V and J called. Missing clones are a known gap in these copies; in checked studies unresolved V genes cover under half, and the rest lacks a known reason. A total of some 70,000 clones appear in this sample, 85% to 90% of them only once. Over 7.5% of the sample rests with the top ten. Source: peripheral blood, taken after pregnancy. The receptors were gathered from a female donor in good health, enrolled as a control in a pregnancy study.

This chain connects TRBV18 to TRBJ2-5, with 10 bases identical to TRBD1. The germline gives CDR1 KGHSH, CDR2 LQKENI. The CDR3 extends over 20 amino acids. The V gene end was trimmed by 3 bases and the J gene end by 0 bases; junction bases not matched to a gene: 16. The CDR3 spells CASSPALDRGQGEYQETQYF. DNA of the CDR3: TGTGCCAGCTCACCGGCCCTCGACAGGGGGCAGGGGGAGTACCAAGAGACCCAGTACTTC.

This chain uses TRBV19 with TRBJ1-5, with unresolved D. CDR1 is LNHDA and CDR2 is SQIVND in the germline V gene (reference sequence). The CDR3 length is 15 residues. V was clipped by 1 base and J by 0 bases, with 7 bases between them. CDR3 nucleotide sequence: TGTGCCAGTAGTATAGCAGACAATAGCAATCAGCCCCAGCATTTT. This gives the protein CASSIADNSNQPQHF.

This sequence joins TRBV12-5 and TRBJ2-3; D might be TRBD1 (5 bases). In germline, CDR1 is LGHNT, CDR2 FRNRAP. V was shortened by 4 bases and J by 6 bases, with 11 bases between the two germline ends. This CDR3 is 13 amino acids long. The CDR3 protein is CASGSDSKDTQYF. The CDR3 DNA reads TGTGCTAGTGGTTCCGACAGCAAGGATACGCAGTATTTT.

The V gene is TRBV6-5, the J gene TRBJ2-7; the match to TRBD2 covers 7 bases. The CDR3 consists of 15 residues. CDR1 is MNHEY and CDR2 is SVGAGI in the germline V gene. The trim removed 3 bases at V and 5 bases at J, leaving 10 bases unmatched. The CDR3 here is CASSYLSSGHNEQYF. The DNA for the CDR3 is TGTGCCAGCAGTTATTTGTCTAGCGGACATAACGAGCAGTACTTC.

V and J are TRBV5-1 and TRBJ2-7; 7 bases are shared with TRBD2. The germline V gene has CDR1 SGHRS and CDR2 YFSETQ. The J segment lost 7 bases and the V segment lost 4 bases, leaving 14 bases of the junction unmatched. CDR3 size: 15 residues. The CDR3, as DNA: TGCGCCAGCAGCGTGGGTGCATTGGGGGGGGTTGAGCAGTACTTC. Protein: CASSVGALGGVEQYF.

The chain is built from TRBV27 and TRBJ1-1; 10 bases fit TRBD1. Germline-derived CDR1 and CDR2 are MNHEY and SMNVEV (reference sequence). The CDR3 loop spans 16 amino acids. Unmatched junction bases numbered 16, after V lost 8 bases and J lost 7 bases. The CDR3 DNA sequence: TGTGCCAGCGGACCGCCGACAGGGGGCCTCTCCTATGAAGCTTTCTTT. The encoded protein is CASGPPTGGLSYEAFF.

The V and J genes are TRBV9 and TRBJ1-4; no definite D call. This CDR3 spans 15 amino acids. Germline-derived CDR1 and CDR2 are SGDLS and YYNGEE. Trimming took 0 bases from V and 3 from J, leaving 9 bases between them. The CDR3 here is CASSVGREPNEKLFF. The CDR3 bases are TGTGCCAGCAGCGTAGGACGGGAGCCTAATGAAAAACTGTTTTTT. Filled out from reference TRBV9 and TRBJ1-4, the complete variable domain reads DSGVTQTPKHLITATGQRVTLRCSPRSGDLSVYWYQQSLDQGLQFLIQYYNGEERAKGNILERFSAQQFPDLHSELNLSSLELGDSALYFCASSVGREPNEKLFFGSGTQLSVL.

The chain is built from TRBV29-1 and TRBJ1-2, with D maybe TRBD1 (5 bases). Trimming removed 8 bases at V and 4 bases at J, with 14 bases between. The CDR3 length is 12 residues. In germline, CDR1 is SQVTM, CDR2 ANQGSEA. The CDR3 here is CSSQTDSYGYTF. The CDR3 DNA follows: TGCAGCTCTCAGACAGACTCCTATGGCTACACCTTC.

The rearrangement joins TRBV27 to TRBJ2-7; possibly TRBD2 for D (6 bases). This CDR3 has 14 amino acids. Germline assignment: CDR1 MNHEY and CDR2 SMNVEV (reference sequence). V gave up 6 bases and J gave up 6 bases, with 18 bases separating them. In DNA, the CDR3 is TGTGCCAGCAGGGACTTGCGGGGTAAGGTCGAGCAGTACTTC. Translation gives CASRDLRGKVEQYF.

This chain connects TRBV6-4 to TRBJ2-3; 10 bases match TRBD2. Per germline, CDR1 MRHNA and CDR2 SNTAGT. Trimming took 3 bases from V and 3 from J; bases not matched to a gene: 3. The CDR3 contains 15 residues. CDR3 sequence: CASSDLAGVTDTQYF. The CDR3 region has the DNA TGTGCCAGCAGTGATCTAGCGGGAGTTACAGATACGCAGTATTTT.